Reported below is one T cell receptor beta chain. What it binds is unknown. The data were taken from a study of CD8 T cells in Susac syndrome. Looked up from germline, CDR1 is DFQATT and CDR2 is SNEGSKA (reference sequence). The junction had 7 bases not matched to a gene; V was cut back by 0 bases and J by 5 bases. The CDR3 is 15 amino acids. Study-level results: Peak Susac CD8+ clonal expansion was seen in TEMRA cells and active patients. The study recognized that its TCR sequencing and HLA analysis covered a relatively small number of individuals.

Random hexamers served to reverse transcribe roughly 0.45 to 1 ug RNA. Amplification of TCR beta CDR3 by immunoSEQ multiplex PCR spanned 54 Vbeta and 13 Jbeta. TCRdb ran MiXCR on the immunoSEQ multiplex PCR reads and lists one entry per CDR3 protein. This table holds about 85,000 distinct CDR3 sequences, approximately 95% found once. The source material was CD8+ T cells from PBMCs. The chain recombines TRBV20-1 with TRBJ2-5; 9 bases match TRBD2. The origin of this receptor is a human donor with Susac syndrome. CDR3 coding DNA: TGCAGTGCTAGAGATCGCGGGAGGGCCCTGGAGACCCAGTACTTC. This translates into CSARDRGRALETQYF.